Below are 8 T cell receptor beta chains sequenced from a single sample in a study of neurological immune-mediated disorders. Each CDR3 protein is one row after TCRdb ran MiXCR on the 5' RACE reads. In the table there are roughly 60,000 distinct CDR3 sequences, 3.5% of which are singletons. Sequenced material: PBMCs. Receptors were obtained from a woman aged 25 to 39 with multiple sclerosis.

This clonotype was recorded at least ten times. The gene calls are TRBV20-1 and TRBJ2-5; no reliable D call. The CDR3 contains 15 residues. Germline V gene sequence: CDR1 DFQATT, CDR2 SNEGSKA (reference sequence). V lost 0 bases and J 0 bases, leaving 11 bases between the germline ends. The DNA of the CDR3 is TGCAGTGCTAGAGACCCTACAGTTTACCAAGAGACCCAGTACTTC. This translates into CSARDPTVYQETQYF.

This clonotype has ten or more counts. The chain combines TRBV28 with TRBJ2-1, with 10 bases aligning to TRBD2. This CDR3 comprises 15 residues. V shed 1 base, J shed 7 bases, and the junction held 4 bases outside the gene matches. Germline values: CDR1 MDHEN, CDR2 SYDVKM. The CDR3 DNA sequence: TGTGCCAGCAGTTTATACCTAGCGGGAGTAAATGAGCAGTTCTTC. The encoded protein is CASSLYLAGVNEQFF.

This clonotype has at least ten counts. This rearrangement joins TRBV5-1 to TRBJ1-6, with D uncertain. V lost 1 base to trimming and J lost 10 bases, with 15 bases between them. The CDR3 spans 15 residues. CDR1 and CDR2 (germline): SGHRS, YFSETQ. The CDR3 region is CASSLSGIGSSPLHF. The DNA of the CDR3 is TGCGCCAGCAGCTTGTCGGGAATCGGTTCATCACCCCTCCACTTT.

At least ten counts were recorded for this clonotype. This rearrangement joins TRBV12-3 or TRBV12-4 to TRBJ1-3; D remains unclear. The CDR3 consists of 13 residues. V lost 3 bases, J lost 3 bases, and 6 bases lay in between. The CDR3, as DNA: TGTGCCAGCAGTTTCACCGGTGGAAACACCATATATTTT. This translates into CASSFTGGNTIYF.

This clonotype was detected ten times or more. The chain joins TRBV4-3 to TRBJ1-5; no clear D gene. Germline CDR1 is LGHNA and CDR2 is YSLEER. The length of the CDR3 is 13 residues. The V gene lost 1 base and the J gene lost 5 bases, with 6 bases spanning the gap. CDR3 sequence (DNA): TGCGCCAGCAGCCAAGTATTGGATCAGCCCCAGCATTTT. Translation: CASSQVLDQPQHF.

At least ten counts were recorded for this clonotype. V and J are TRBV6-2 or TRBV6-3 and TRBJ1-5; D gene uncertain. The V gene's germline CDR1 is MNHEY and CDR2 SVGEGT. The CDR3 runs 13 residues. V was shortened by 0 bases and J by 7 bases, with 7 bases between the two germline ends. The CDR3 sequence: CASSYSSVQPQHF. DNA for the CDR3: TGTGCCAGCAGTTACTCGTCGGTCCAGCCCCAGCATTTT.

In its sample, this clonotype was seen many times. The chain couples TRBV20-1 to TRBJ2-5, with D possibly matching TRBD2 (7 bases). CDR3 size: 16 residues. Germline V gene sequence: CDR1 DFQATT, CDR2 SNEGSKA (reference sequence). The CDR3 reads CSTSRGLGGGAETQYF. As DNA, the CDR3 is TGCAGCACAAGCCGAGGCCTAGGAGGGGGGGCAGAGACCCAGTACTTC.

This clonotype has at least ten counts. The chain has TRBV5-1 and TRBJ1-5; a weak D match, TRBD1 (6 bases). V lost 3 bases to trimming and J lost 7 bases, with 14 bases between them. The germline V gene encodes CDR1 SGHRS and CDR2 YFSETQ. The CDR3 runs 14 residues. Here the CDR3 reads CASSYGTRGQPQHF. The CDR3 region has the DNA TGCGCCAGCAGCTACGGGACACGGGGGCAGCCCCAGCATTTT. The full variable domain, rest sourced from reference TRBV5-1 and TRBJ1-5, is KAGVTQTPRYLIKTRGQQVTLSCSPISGHRSVSWYQQTPGQGLQFLFEYFSETQRNKGNFPGRFSGRQFSNSRSEMNVSTLELGDSALYLCASSYGTRGQPQHFGDGTRLSIL.